The 5 T cell receptor beta chains reported below all come from one sample, sequenced in a study of T cells after yellow fever vaccination. TCRdb ran MiXCR on the 5' RACE reads and lists one entry per CDR3 protein. The table records around 250,000 distinct CDR3 sequences, 6.9% of them present only once. This specimen was CD4+ T cells sorted from PBMCs, taken 15 days after the yellow fever booster vaccination. The receptors originated from a man aged 30 to 45 who received the YFV17D yellow fever vaccine.

V and J are TRBV7-2 and TRBJ2-7; 8 bases line up with TRBD2. Germline-derived CDR1 and CDR2 are SGHTA and FQGNSA. The CDR3 runs 15 residues. The J segment lost 4 bases and the V segment lost 1 base, leaving 6 bases of the junction unmatched. CDR3 residues: CASSLVGSGIYEQYF. CDR3 coding DNA: TGTGCCAGCAGCTTAGTGGGTAGCGGGATATACGAGCAGTACTTC. The whole variable domain, filled in from reference TRBV7-2 and TRBJ2-7, reads GAGVSQSPSNKVTEKGKDVELRCDPISGHTALYWYRQSLGQGLEFLIYFQGNSAPDKSGLPSDRFSAERTGGSVSTLTIQRTQQEDSAVYLCASSLVGSGIYEQYFGPGTRLTVT.

J is TRBJ2-7 and V is TRBV12-3 or TRBV12-4; 9 nucleotides align to TRBD1. CDR3 length equals 15 residues. Trimming at V came to 6 bases and at J to 5 bases, leaving 11 bases not matched to a gene. CDR3: CASRLRRDRVNEQYF. In nucleotides, the CDR3 is TGTGCCAGCAGACTACGCCGGGACAGGGTCAACGAGCAGTACTTC.

The J gene is TRBJ2-2, the V gene TRBV5-1; possibly TRBD1 for D (6 bases). The CDR3 is 14 amino acids. CDR1 is SGHRS, CDR2 YFSETQ, per germline. Trimming took 7 bases from V and 0 from J, leaving 10 bases between them. CDR3 sequence: CASRDTANTGELFF. The CDR3 nucleotides read TGCGCCAGCCGGGACACGGCGAACACCGGGGAGCTGTTTTTT.

The chain recombines TRBV7-3 with TRBJ2-7; the D gene could be TRBD1 or TRBD2 (5 bases each). Germline CDR1 is SGHTA and CDR2 is FQGTGA. Trimming left V 2 bases short and J 3 bases short, with 14 bases between. This CDR3 region has 15 residues. The CDR3 here is CASSLDPAGSYEQYF. In DNA form, the CDR3 reads TGTGCCAGCAGCTTAGATCCGGCAGGGAGCTACGAGCAGTACTTC.

This clonotype was detected a few times. The chain is built from TRBV18 and TRBJ1-4; D uncertain. The germline V gene encodes CDR1 KGHSH and CDR2 LQKENI. The CDR3 length is 14 residues. V dropped 3 bases and J dropped 7 bases, with 12 bases sitting between them. The chain's CDR3 is CASSPAEASEKLFF. CDR3 coding DNA: TGTGCCAGCTCACCGGCGGAAGCGTCTGAAAAACTGTTTTTT.